The 25 T cell receptor beta chains given below trace back to one sample, sequenced in a study of shared clonotypes between healthy human individuals. TCRdb's copy holds only in-frame clones and misses some; the assay was immunoSEQ multiplex PCR. The sample lists roughly 2.2 million clones; 93% were seen once. Sequenced input: naive CD4+ T cells from PBMCs. Subset meaning: CD45RA+ positively selected. The receptors were sampled from a man between 18 and 35 years old in good health. Some clones in this sample may be carry-over from other donors' samples.

This chain joins TRBV7-3 and TRBJ1-4; D not resolved. Germline assignment: CDR1 SGHTA and CDR2 FQGTGA. Trimming pared 5 bases from V and 7 bases from J, leaving 11 bases between. This CDR3 has 13 amino acids. CDR3 loop: CASSPPKGEKLFF. In DNA form, the CDR3 reads TGTGCCAGCAGCCCTCCTAAGGGTGAAAAACTGTTTTTT.

V usage is TRBV29-1 and J usage is TRBJ2-3, with TRBD2 matching over 7 bases. CDR1 is SQVTM and CDR2 is ANQGSEA in the germline V gene. The CDR3 contains 14 residues. V was pared by 4 bases and J by 3 bases, with 7 bases of the junction left unmatched. CDR3 sequence reads: CSVGGGSGTDTQYF. Written as DNA, the CDR3 is TGCAGCGTTGGAGGCGGGAGTGGTACAGATACGCAGTATTTT.

The V gene is TRBV5-1, the J gene TRBJ2-1, with 16 bases that match TRBD2. Germline loops: CDR1 SGHRS, CDR2 YFSETQ. V gave up 4 bases and J gave up 0 bases; unmatched junction bases: 4. The CDR3 runs to 18 residues. The DNA of the CDR3 is TGCGCCAGCAGCCCCGGGACTAGCGGGAGGGCCTCCTACAATGAGCAGTTCTTC. Protein product: CASSPGTSGRASYNEQFF.

The chain links TRBV7-6 to TRBJ2-2, with 7 nucleotides matching TRBD2. The CDR3 is made up of 14 amino acids. Germline V CDR1 and CDR2: SGHVS, FNYEAQ. The V segment lost 1 base and the J segment 6 bases; nucleotides outside the gene matches: 2. CDR3 region: CASSLVAGSGELFF. In DNA, the CDR3 is TGTGCCAGCAGCTTAGTAGCGGGTTCCGGGGAGCTGTTTTTT.

The V gene is TRBV9, the J gene TRBJ1-1, with D unclear. Trimming removed 4 bases from V and 0 bases from J, with 13 bases in between. The CDR3 is 15 amino acids. CDR1 and CDR2 (germline): SGDLS, YYNGEE. This CDR3 is CASSFTRVVNTEAFF. In nucleotides, the CDR3 is TGTGCCAGCAGCTTCACGAGGGTCGTGAACACTGAAGCTTTCTTT.

The CDR3 DNA reads TGTGCCAGCAGCGTAGACGGGACACACTATGGCTACACCTTC. It specifies CASSVDGTHYGYTF. This chain links TRBV9 with TRBJ1-2; D perhaps matches TRBD1 (6 bases). V lost 0 bases, J lost 3 bases, and 9 bases lay in between. Germline assignment: CDR1 SGDLS and CDR2 YYNGEE. CDR3 size: 14 residues.

V is TRBV19 and J is TRBJ1-1; 10 nucleotides match TRBD1. Trimming cost V 4 bases and J 7 bases; bases outside gene matches: 3. Germline CDR1 LNHDA, CDR2 SQIVND (reference sequence). The CDR3 is 13 amino acids. As DNA, the CDR3 is TGTGCCAGTAGTACGACAGGGGGCGGTGAAGCTTTCTTT. It translates to CASSTTGGGEAFF.

The chain joins TRBV7-9 to TRBJ1-6; D possibly corresponds to TRBD1 (5 bases). With 7 bases removed from V and 7 bases from J, the gap between germline ends came to 11 bases. The germline gives CDR1 SEHNR, CDR2 FQNEAQ (reference sequence). The CDR3 contains 13 residues. The chain's CDR3 is CASNRQGNSPLHF. The CDR3, as DNA: TGTGCCAGCAATCGTCAGGGCAATTCACCCCTCCACTTT.

This clone was seen a few times. The rearrangement uses TRBV28 and TRBJ1-1; 9 bases agree with TRBD1. Germline-derived CDR1 and CDR2 are MDHEN and SYDVKM. The junction had 10 bases not matched to a gene; V was cut back by 9 bases and J by 5 bases. This CDR3 has 14 residues. This chain's CDR3 is CASQRGDRVTEAFF. CDR3 DNA sequence: TGTGCCAGTCAGAGGGGGGACAGGGTAACTGAAGCTTTCTTT.

The chain joins TRBV5-6 to TRBJ2-2; the D gene is possibly TRBD2 (6 bases). Germline loops: CDR1 SGHDT, CDR2 YYEEEE. Trimming pared 0 bases from V and 3 bases from J, leaving 18 bases between. CDR3 length: 18 residues. DNA of the CDR3: TGTGCCAGCAGCTTGGCCAAGTGGGGCGGGAAGGACACCGGGGAGCTGTTTTTT. Translating gives CASSLAKWGGKDTGELFF.

The chain carries TRBV28 and TRBJ2-3, with D unresolved. The ends were cut back, 5 bases at V and 6 bases at J, with 9 bases in the middle. This CDR3 is built from 12 residues. Germline values: CDR1 MDHEN, CDR2 SYDVKM. The CDR3 nucleotides read TGTGCCAGCAGTAGTAAGCCGGATACGCAGTATTTT. It yields the protein CASSSKPDTQYF. Full variable domain (outside the CDR3, taken from reference TRBV28 and TRBJ2-3): DVKVTQSSRYLVKRTGEKVFLECVQDMDHENMFWYRQDPGLGLRLIYFSYDVKMKEKGDIPEGYSVSREKKERFSLILESASTNQTSMYLCASSSKPDTQYFGPGTRLTVL.

On this clone: The sample holds other DNA sequences that translate to the same CDR3. The rearrangement links TRBV7-2 to TRBJ2-5; 8 nucleotides align to TRBD1. Germline V gene sequence: CDR1 SGHTA, CDR2 FQGNSA. The CDR3 spans 14 residues. With 3 bases clipped from V and 3 bases from J, the junction kept 3 bases outside the gene matches. The CDR3 DNA sequence: TGTGCCAGCAGCTTCTCGACAGGGGAAGAGACCCAGTACTTC. It yields the protein CASSFSTGEETQYF. Combining the CDR3 with reference TRBV7-2 and TRBJ2-5 gives the whole variable domain GAGVSQSPSNKVTEKGKDVELRCDPISGHTALYWYRQSLGQGLEFLIYFQGNSAPDKSGLPSDRFSAERTGGSVSTLTIQRTQQEDSAVYLCASSFSTGEETQYFGPGTRLLVL.

The chain uses TRBV11-1 and TRBJ2-5; TRBD1 matches at 7 bases. CDR1 SGHAT and CDR2 FQDESV come from the germline V gene (reference sequence). CDR3 length: 13 residues. Trimming cost V 5 bases and J 3 bases; bases outside gene matches: 3. The CDR3 nucleotides read TGTGCCAGCAGCCTTGACAGGGAAGAGACCCAGTACTTC. The encoded protein is CASSLDREETQYF.

The chain is built from TRBV9 and TRBJ2-1; D possibly matches TRBD1 or TRBD2 (7 bases each). This CDR3 has 16 amino acids. The ends were cut back, 0 bases at V and 7 bases at J, with 17 bases in the middle. The germline V gene has CDR1 SGDLS and CDR2 YYNGEE. The CDR3 here is CASSVASGGALNEQFF. The CDR3, as DNA: TGTGCCAGCAGCGTAGCTTCAGGGGGGGCCCTAAATGAGCAGTTCTTC.

This chain connects TRBV28 to TRBJ1-4; D remains ambiguous. Trimming pared 2 bases from V and 3 bases from J, leaving 7 bases between. Germline V gene sequence: CDR1 MDHEN, CDR2 SYDVKM. The CDR3 is made up of 14 amino acids. The CDR3 DNA reads as TGTGCCAGCAGTTTAAAGTCCGCTAATGAAAAACTGTTTTTT. It is translated as CASSLKSANEKLFF.

The count of this clone is one. This chain uses TRBV7-3 with TRBJ2-1; D ambiguous. CDR3 length equals 12 residues. The V gene lost 2 bases and the J gene lost 5 bases, with 4 bases spanning the gap. Germline V gene lookup returns CDR1 SGHTA and CDR2 FQGTGA. The CDR3 loop is CASSLDHNEQFF. CDR3 sequence (DNA): TGTGCCAGCAGCTTAGATCACAATGAGCAGTTCTTC.

The gene calls are TRBV5-1 and TRBJ1-4; D possibly corresponds to TRBD1 (6 bases). Germline values: CDR1 SGHRS, CDR2 YFSETQ. The CDR3 length is 15 residues. The V end was cut by 4 bases, the J end by 8 bases, with 18 bases between. CDR3 region: CASSPDSRGIEKLFF. The CDR3 coding sequence is TGCGCCAGCAGCCCTGATTCCAGGGGTATAGAAAAACTGTTTTTT.

The CDR3 nucleotides are TGTGCCAGCAACCACCGACAGGGACCCGAGCAGTACTTC. It codes for CASNHRQGPEQYF. V usage is TRBV2 and J usage is TRBJ2-7; 7 nucleotides line up with TRBD1. CDR3 length equals 13 residues. V lost 7 bases to trimming and J lost 6 bases; unmatched junction nucleotides: 9. Germline loops: CDR1 SNHLY, CDR2 FYNNEI.

The genes are TRBV27 and TRBJ2-1, with D tentatively TRBD2 (6 bases). Germline V gene sequence: CDR1 MNHEY, CDR2 SMNVEV (reference sequence). V was pared by 5 bases and J by 2 bases, with 13 bases between. The CDR3 has 15 residues. The CDR3 sequence: CASSLEEGPYNEQFF. The CDR3 coding sequence is TGTGCCAGCAGTCTTGAGGAGGGGCCCTACAATGAGCAGTTCTTC.

The chain joins TRBV2 to TRBJ2-3, with 15 bases fitting TRBD2. This CDR3 is built from 15 residues. The V segment lost 8 bases and the J segment 5 bases; nucleotides outside the gene matches: 5. Germline V CDR1 and CDR2: SNHLY, FYNNEI. The CDR3: CASGEGLAGGDTQYF. CDR3 bases: TGTGCCAGCGGGGAGGGACTAGCGGGAGGAGATACGCAGTATTTT.

Written as DNA, the CDR3 is TGCGCCAGCAGTTCCGGCGGGAGGGTGGATCGGCAGTTCTTC. The encoded protein is CASSSGGRVDRQFF. The V and J genes are TRBV5-1 and TRBJ2-1; TRBD2 aligns across 9 bases. The CDR3 covers 14 residues. Germline V gives CDR1 SGHRS, CDR2 YFSETQ. V was pared by 5 bases and J by 12 bases, with 12 bases of the junction left unmatched.

The chain links TRBV5-1 to TRBJ2-3; TRBD2 is a possible D gene (5 bases). This CDR3 spans 13 amino acids. The V end was cut by 2 bases, the J end by 10 bases, with 14 bases between. Germline V gene data show CDR1 as SGHRS and CDR2 as YFSETQ. The CDR3 DNA is TGCGCCAGCAGCTTAGAGGGCCATGTGGCGCAGTATTTT. Translating it yields CASSLEGHVAQYF.

Remarks on this clone: Other DNA sequences within the sample encode an identical CDR3. This chain links TRBV6-1 with TRBJ2-7; 12 bases fit TRBD2. The germline CDR1 and CDR2 sequences are MNHNS and SASEGT. The CDR3 has 13 amino acids. Trimming removed 9 bases from V and 2 bases from J; junction bases left unmatched: 2. The chain's CDR3 is CASRTSGAYEQYF. In DNA, the CDR3 is TGTGCCAGTCGGACTAGCGGGGCCTACGAGCAGTACTTC.

The chain carries TRBV7-6 and TRBJ2-1, with D tentatively TRBD2 (6 bases). This CDR3 spans 16 amino acids. Deletions cut 2 bases from V and 0 bases from J, with 11 bases between. Per the germline V gene, CDR1 is SGHVS and CDR2 is FNYEAQ. The chain's CDR3 is CASSLLGGSSYNEQFF. The CDR3, as DNA: TGTGCCAGCAGCTTATTAGGAGGGAGCTCCTACAATGAGCAGTTCTTC.

The chain links TRBV19 to TRBJ2-3; 7 nucleotides match TRBD1. Germline CDR1 and CDR2: LNHDA and SQIVND (reference sequence). The V gene end was trimmed by 6 bases and the J gene end by 5 bases; junction bases not matched to a gene: 11. The CDR3 extends over 15 amino acids. CDR3 protein: CASRKGGRAGDTQYF. The CDR3 DNA reads as TGTGCCAGTAGGAAAGGGGGCAGGGCGGGAGATACGCAGTATTTT. Full variable domain (rest looked up from reference TRBV19 and TRBJ2-3): DGGITQSPKYLFRKEGQNVTLSCEQNLNHDAMYWYRQDPGQGLRLIYYSQIVNDFQKGDIAEGYSVSREKKESFPLTVTSAQKNPTAFYLCASRKGGRAGDTQYFGPGTRLTVL.